The source of this T cell receptor beta chain is a study of T cell repertoires in cytomegalovirus infection. On the study more broadly: CMV epitopes that were recently identified and HLA-C-restricted were used alongside well-studied HLA-B-restricted ones. CMV infection and matching HLA type were both indicated by public TCR beta signatures.

Study conclusions and caveats: The ex vivo response was dominated by HLA-C-restricted CMV-specific TCR beta clonotypes. The study identified carriers of CMV plus the relevant HLA from cumulative public TCR beta family frequency.

MiXCR, applied by TCRdb to the reads, yields one record per CDR3 protein. This table has some 800,000 distinct CDR3 sequences, 29% appearing once. Trimming cost V 1 base and J 2 bases, with 11 bases left between them. The CDR3 totals 15 residues. Per the germline V gene, CDR1 is MGHRA and CDR2 is YSYEKL. Notes on this clonotype: Its cognate antigen is unknown.

The specimen was cultured CD8+ T cells from PBMCs, collected from culture after CMV antigen stimulation. The chain has TRBV4-1 and TRBJ2-5; D is ambiguous. The TCR originated in a human donor in good health (CMV status not recorded). Some clones in this sample may be carry-over from other donors' samples. CDR3 in DNA: TGCGCCAGCAGCCAAGGGAGATGGGATCAAGAGACCCAGTACTTC. This codes for CASSQGRWDQETQYF.